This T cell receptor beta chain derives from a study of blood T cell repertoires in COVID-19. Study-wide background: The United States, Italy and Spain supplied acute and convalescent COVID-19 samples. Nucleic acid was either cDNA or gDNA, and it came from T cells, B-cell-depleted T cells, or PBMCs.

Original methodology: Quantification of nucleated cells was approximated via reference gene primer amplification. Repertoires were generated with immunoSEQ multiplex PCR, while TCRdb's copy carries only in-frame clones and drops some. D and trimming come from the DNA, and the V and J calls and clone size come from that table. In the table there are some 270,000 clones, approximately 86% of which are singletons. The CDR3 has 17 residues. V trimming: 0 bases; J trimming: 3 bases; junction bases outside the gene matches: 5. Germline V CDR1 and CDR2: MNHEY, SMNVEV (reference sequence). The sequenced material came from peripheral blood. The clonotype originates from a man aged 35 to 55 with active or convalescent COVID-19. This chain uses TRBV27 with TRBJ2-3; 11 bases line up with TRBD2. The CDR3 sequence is CASSLSGIAGGTDTQYF. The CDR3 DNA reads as TGTGCCAGCAGTTTATCGGGTATAGCGGGAGGGACAGATACGCAGTATTTT.